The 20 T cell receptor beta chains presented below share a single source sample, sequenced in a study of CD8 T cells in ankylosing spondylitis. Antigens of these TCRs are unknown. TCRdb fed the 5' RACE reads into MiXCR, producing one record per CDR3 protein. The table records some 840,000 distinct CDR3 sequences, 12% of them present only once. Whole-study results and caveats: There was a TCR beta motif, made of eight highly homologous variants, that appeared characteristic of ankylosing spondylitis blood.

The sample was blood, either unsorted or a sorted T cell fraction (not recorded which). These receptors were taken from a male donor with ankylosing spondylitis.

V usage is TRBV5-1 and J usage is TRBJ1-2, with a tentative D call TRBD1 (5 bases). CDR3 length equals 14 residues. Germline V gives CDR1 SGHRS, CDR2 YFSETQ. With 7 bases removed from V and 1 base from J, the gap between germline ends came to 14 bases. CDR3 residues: CASRTTAINYGYTF. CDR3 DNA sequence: TGCGCCAGCCGCACGACAGCCATTAACTATGGCTACACCTTC. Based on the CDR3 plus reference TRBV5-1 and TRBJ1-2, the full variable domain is KAGVTQTPRYLIKTRGQQVTLSCSPISGHRSVSWYQQTPGQGLQFLFEYFSETQRNKGNFPGRFSGRQFSNSRSEMNVSTLELGDSALYLCASRTTAINYGYTFGSGTRLTVV.

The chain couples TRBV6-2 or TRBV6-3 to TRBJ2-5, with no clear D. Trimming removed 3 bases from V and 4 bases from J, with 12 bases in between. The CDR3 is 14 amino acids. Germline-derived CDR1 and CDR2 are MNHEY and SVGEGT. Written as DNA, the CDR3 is TGTGCCAGCAGTTATTTGGGCCGAGCAGAGACCCAGTACTTC. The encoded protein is CASSYLGRAETQYF.

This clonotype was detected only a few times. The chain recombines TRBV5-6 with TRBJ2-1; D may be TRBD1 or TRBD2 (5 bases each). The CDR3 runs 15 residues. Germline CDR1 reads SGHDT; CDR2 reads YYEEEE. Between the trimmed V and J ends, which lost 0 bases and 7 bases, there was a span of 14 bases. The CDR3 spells CASSLGIYEGNEQFF. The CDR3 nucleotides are TGTGCCAGCAGCTTGGGGATTTACGAGGGGAATGAGCAGTTCTTC. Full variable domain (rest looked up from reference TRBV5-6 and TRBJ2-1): DAGVTQSPTHLIKTRGQQVTLRCSPKSGHDTVSWYQQALGQGPQFIFQYYEEEERQRGNFPDRFSGHQFPNYSSELNVNALLLGDSALYLCASSLGIYEGNEQFFGPGTRLTVL.

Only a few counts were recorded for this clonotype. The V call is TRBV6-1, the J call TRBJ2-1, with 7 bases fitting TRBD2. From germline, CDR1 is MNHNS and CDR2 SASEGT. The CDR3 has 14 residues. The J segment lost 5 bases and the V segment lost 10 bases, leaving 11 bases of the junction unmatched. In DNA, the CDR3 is TGTGCCACCCTTCCGAGCGGGGCCGACAATGAGCAGTTCTTC. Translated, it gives CATLPSGADNEQFF.

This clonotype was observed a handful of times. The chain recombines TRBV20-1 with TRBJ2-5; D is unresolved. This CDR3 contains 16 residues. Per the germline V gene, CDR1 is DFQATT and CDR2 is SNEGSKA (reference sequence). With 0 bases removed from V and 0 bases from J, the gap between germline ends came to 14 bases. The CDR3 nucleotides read TGCAGTGCTAGAGACGGCGGAGTACTGTACCAAGAGACCCAGTACTTC. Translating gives CSARDGGVLYQETQYF.

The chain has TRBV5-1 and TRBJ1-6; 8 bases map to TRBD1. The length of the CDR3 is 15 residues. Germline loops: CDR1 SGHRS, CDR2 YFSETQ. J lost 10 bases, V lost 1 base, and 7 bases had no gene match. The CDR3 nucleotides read TGCGCCAGCAGCTTGAGTCCAGGGGGCAGATCACCCCTCCACTTT. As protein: CASSLSPGGRSPLHF.

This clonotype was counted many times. The CDR3 is CASSASSGLETFF. The CDR3 nucleotides read TGTGCCAGCAGTGCCAGTTCAGGGTTGGAAACTTTCTTT. The rearrangement links TRBV12-3 or TRBV12-4 to TRBJ1-1; possibly TRBD1 for D (5 bases). The CDR3 sequence is 13 residues long. Trimming left V 5 bases short and J 12 bases short, with 19 bases between.

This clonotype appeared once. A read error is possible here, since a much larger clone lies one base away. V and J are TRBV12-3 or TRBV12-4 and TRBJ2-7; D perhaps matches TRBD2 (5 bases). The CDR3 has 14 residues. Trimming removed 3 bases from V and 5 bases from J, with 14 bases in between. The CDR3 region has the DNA TGTGCCAGCAGTTTTCGAGGGAGTGCAAACGAGCAGTACTTC. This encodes CASSFRGSANEQYF.

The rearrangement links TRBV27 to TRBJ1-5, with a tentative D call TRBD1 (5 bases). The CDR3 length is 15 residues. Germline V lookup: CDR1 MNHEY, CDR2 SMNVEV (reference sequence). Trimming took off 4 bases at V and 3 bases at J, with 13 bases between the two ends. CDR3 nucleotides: TGTGCCAGCAGTTCGGGACCTGGAGACAATCAGCCCCAGCATTTT. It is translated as CASSSGPGDNQPQHF.

The CDR3 DNA reads as TGTGCCAGCAGCTTGAACCCACCGCGACTAGGGACTAGAAGGTACGAGCAGTACTTC. Encoded protein: CASSLNPPRLGTRRYEQYF. The genes are TRBV5-6 and TRBJ2-7; 8 positions agree with TRBD2. The CDR3 totals 19 residues. The ends lost 1 base at V and 4 bases at J; junction bases unmatched: 19. Germline assignment: CDR1 SGHDT and CDR2 YYEEEE. Using reference TRBV5-6 and TRBJ2-7 for the parts outside the CDR3, the full variable domain is DAGVTQSPTHLIKTRGQQVTLRCSPKSGHDTVSWYQQALGQGPQFIFQYYEEEERQRGNFPDRFSGHQFPNYSSELNVNALLLGDSALYLCASSLNPPRLGTRRYEQYFGPGTRLTVT.

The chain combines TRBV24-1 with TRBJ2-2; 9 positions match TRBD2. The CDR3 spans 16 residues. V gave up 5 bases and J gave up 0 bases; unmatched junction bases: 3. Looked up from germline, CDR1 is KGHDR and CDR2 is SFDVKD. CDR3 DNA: TGTGCCACCAGTGTTGTAGCGGGAGCGAACACCGGGGAGCTGTTTTTT. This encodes CATSVVAGANTGELFF.

The CDR3 reads CASSLAGIRDEKLFF. The CDR3 DNA is TGTGCCAGCAGCTTAGCGGGGATCAGGGACGAAAAACTGTTTTTT. The chain carries TRBV7-6 and TRBJ1-4; tentative D call: TRBD1 (5 bases). This CDR3 has 15 residues. Germline CDR1 is SGHVS and CDR2 is FNYEAQ. V dropped 0 bases and J dropped 8 bases, with 13 bases sitting between them. Variable domain in full (rest from reference TRBV7-6 and TRBJ1-4): GAGVSQSPRYKVTKRGQDVALRCDPISGHVSLYWYRQALGQGPEFLTYFNYEAQQDKSGLPNDRFSAERPEGSISTLTIQRTEQRDSAMYRCASSLAGIRDEKLFFGSGTQLSVL.

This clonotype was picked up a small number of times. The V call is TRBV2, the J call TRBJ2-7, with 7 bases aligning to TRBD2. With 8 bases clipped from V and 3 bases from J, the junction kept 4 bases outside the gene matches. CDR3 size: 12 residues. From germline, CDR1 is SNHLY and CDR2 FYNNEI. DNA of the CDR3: TGTGCCAGCGGGGGACTAAGCTACGAGCAGTACTTC. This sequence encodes CASGGLSYEQYF.

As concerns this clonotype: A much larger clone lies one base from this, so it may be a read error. DNA for the CDR3: TGCAGTGCTTCCGGGGACAACTACGAGCAGTACTTC. Its translation: CSASGDNYEQYF. The J gene is TRBJ2-7, the V gene TRBV20-1; perhaps TRBD1 as D (6 bases). CDR3 length: 12 amino acids. The germline gives CDR1 DFQATT, CDR2 SNEGSKA (reference sequence). Between the trimmed V and J ends, which lost 5 bases and 3 bases, there was a span of 11 bases.

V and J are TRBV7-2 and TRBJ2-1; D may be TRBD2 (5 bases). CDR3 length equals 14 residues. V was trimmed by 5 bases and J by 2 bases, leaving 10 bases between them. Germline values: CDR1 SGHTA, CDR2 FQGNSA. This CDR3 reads CASSTRTAYNEQFF. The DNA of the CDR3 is TGTGCCAGCAGCACTAGGACGGCCTACAATGAGCAGTTCTTC.

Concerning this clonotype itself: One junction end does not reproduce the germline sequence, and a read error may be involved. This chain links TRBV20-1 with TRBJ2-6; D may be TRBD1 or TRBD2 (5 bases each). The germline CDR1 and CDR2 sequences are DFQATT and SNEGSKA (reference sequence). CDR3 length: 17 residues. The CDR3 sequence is CCAWGPTVISGANVLTF. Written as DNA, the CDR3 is TGCTGTGCTTGGGGACCGACTGTAATCTCTGGGGCCAACGTCCTGACTTTC.

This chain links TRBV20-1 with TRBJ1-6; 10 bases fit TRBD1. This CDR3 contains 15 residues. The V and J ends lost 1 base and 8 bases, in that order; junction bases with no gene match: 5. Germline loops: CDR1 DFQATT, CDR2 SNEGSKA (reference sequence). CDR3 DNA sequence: TGCAGTGCTAGAGGGTGGGGGACAGGGGATTCACCCCTCCACTTT. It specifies CSARGWGTGDSPLHF.

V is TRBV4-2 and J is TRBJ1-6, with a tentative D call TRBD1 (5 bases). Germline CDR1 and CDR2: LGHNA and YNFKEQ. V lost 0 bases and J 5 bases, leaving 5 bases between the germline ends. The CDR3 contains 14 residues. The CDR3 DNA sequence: TGTGCCAGCAGCCAAGAGACAGATAATTCACCCCTCCACTTT. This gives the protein CASSQETDNSPLHF.

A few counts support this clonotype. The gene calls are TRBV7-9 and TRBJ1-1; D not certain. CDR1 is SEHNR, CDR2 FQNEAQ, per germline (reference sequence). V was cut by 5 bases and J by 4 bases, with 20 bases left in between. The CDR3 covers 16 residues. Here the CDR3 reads CASSAYRVALGTEAFF. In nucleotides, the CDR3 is TGTGCCAGCAGCGCTTACCGGGTCGCATTGGGCACTGAAGCTTTCTTT.

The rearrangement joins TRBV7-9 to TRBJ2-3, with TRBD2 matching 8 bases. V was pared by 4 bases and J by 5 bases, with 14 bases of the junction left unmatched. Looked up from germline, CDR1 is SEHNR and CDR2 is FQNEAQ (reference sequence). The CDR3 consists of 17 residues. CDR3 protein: CASSWPPEREWVDTQYF. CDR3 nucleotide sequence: TGTGCCAGCAGCTGGCCCCCTGAGCGGGAGTGGGTAGATACGCAGTATTTT.